This T cell receptor beta chain was sequenced for a study of T cell clones after liver transplantation. Across the whole study: Post-transplant blood was tracked for graft-donor-reactive T cell clones identified in a pre-transplant mixed lymphocyte reaction. Standard immunosuppression, with no induction, continued until 12-24 months after transplant.

In its sample, this clone was seen once. Its antigen remains unknown. Overall study findings and caveats: Graft donor-reactive T cells may have migrated into the graft rather than being deleted.

TCRdb keeps only in-frame clones here, not all; method: immunoSEQ multiplex PCR. The sample shows more than 100,000 clones, about 81% of them seen only once. This TCR was sampled from a human patient who received a liver transplant. Some T cells may be provided by the graft donor. Sequenced material: CD4+ T cells from blood, taken approximately 4 years after liver transplant.

CDR3 residues: CASSTGVAFWTGELFF. CDR3 bases: TGTGCCAGCAGCACCGGGGTTGCCTTCTGGACCGGGGAGCTGTTTTTT. The V gene is TRBV7-2, the J gene TRBJ2-2, with TRBD2 as a possible D gene (5 bases). Trimming shortened V by 5 bases and J by 5 bases, and 18 bases separated the two germline ends. CDR1 is SGHTA, CDR2 FQGNSA, per germline. CDR3 length: 16 amino acids.